This T cell receptor beta chain appears in the sequencing data of a study of blood T cells in healthy people across ages (dated by TCRdb to the mid-2010s). For the study in its entirety: In model experiments, roughly one uniquely barcoded TCR beta cDNA molecule per two T cells was captured by template switching. To track age-related changes in TCR beta repertoire diversity, the study relied on deep sequencing normalized with unique cDNA molecular identifiers. Four age groups were formed from the donors: young (average approximately 16 years), middle-aged (approximately 39), aged (roughly 58) and long-lived (around 82). To avoid experimental bias, donors of different ages were spread randomly across the sequencing lanes. Two additional independent replicas of 1 million unique cDNA reads from the same blood draw were analyzed for two donors (one aged 18 to 29 and one aged 80 or older). What the work shows at the level of the full study, not this receptor alone: Since profiling was done on bulk unsorted PBMCs, naive and antigen-experienced compartments could not be conclusively compared. Observed TCR beta diversity correlated strongly with the percentage of naive T cells measured by flow cytometry. Because donor CMV infection status was unknown, age-related changes in expanded clonotypes were potentially confounded. Compared with the aged group, the long-lived group had more naive CD4+ T cells, fewer expanded clones and increased TCR diversity, suggesting age selection. Observed TCR beta diversity per million T cells fell roughly linearly with age, and a significant reduction was already apparent by age around 40. Estimates of total diversity based on one million sequenced T cells were considered lower bounds and underestimates.

Donors were approximately 42 systemically healthy Caucasian individuals from Russia aged roughly 6 to 90 years. Each donor gave approximately 9.4 milliliters of peripheral blood, drawn into EDTA-treated Vacutainer tubes. Ficoll-Paque density-gradient centrifugation was used to isolate PBMCs, with at least 7 million obtained per sample. Trizol reagent was used to extract total RNA from PBMCs, with at least 6 micrograms per sample. Naive CD45RAhigh/CD27high T cell percentages were measured by flow cytometry on a PBMC aliquot from every donor. Libraries were built with 5' RACE. The sequencing machine was an Illumina HiSeq 2500. A second PCR of about 7 to 12 cycles was run with a J-beta primer mix and a sample-barcoded 5' primer. A template-switch 5' adaptor carrying 12 random nucleotides introduced a unique molecular identifier onto each TCR beta cDNA molecule. Each sample yielded at least 3 million CDR3-containing paired-end reads. First-strand cDNA synthesis was performed from all RNA using the Mint cDNA synthesis kit, with priming by a TRBC-specific oligonucleotide. All cDNA was treated with uracil-DNA glycosylase and then went through a first 18-cycle PCR with the universal primers M1SS and BC2_uni_R. The study's own analysis went as follows. Normalization of each sample was performed by random selection of 1 million high-quality reads, each carrying a distinct molecular identifier. Reads with shared molecular identifiers were discarded instead of being binned into consensus sequences. CDR3 identification, clonotype clustering and error correction used MiTCR with a Q25 quality threshold and the strictest error-elimination algorithm. A nonparametric unseen species model with Euler transformation was used to estimate a lower bound on total TCR beta diversity. TCRdb reworked the public reads: Q25 trimming with fastp, MiXCR clone assembly, productive beta chains retained. Each entry merges the rows of one CDR3 protein and shows their most common DNA and genes. The V and J calls come from TCRdb's annotation, not from the publication. This sample lists around 1.5 million distinct CDR3 sequences; about 31% were detected once. The ten largest make up around 11% of the sample.

Relative to germline, V is 3 bases shorter and J is 9 bases shorter, with 12 bases between their ends. Taken from the germline V gene, the CDR1 and CDR2 loops are SNHLY and FYNNEI. The CDR3, cysteine through phenylalanine, is 13 amino acids long. The only DNA kept is the CDR3, 39 bases in frame from the first base. This clonotype came up a few times. The specificity of this receptor is unknown. No much larger clone is present one base from it, and per-base qualities are unavailable. The chain employs TRBV2 and TRBJ1-5; too little of a D gene remains to name it. The sample was blood. This sequence was found in a woman aged 25 to 39 in good health. DNA sequence: TGTGCCAGCAGTGAGGACCAAATAACGCCCCAGCATTTT. Its protein is CASSEDQITPQHF.